Sequencing of this TCR beta chain was carried out in a study of spatial heterogeneity in lung cancer. Study-level background: Alpha-chain detections were consistently fewer than beta-chain detections among the sequences. Study-wide results and limits: Mutation counts in tumors were tracked by counts of expanded intratumoral alpha and beta TCRs.

The time point is: sample taken at primary tumor resection. The input material, whole RNA from tumor, nontumor lung or frozen PBMC, was sequenced unsorted. This CDR3 has 16 amino acids. Per germline, CDR1 SGHTA and CDR2 FQGTGA. Losses at the gene ends were 5 bases for V and 3 bases for J; bases not matched to a gene: 9. Via MiXCR, TCRdb re-called the 5' RACE reads, giving one row per CDR3 protein. The table includes 15,000 to 20,000 distinct CDR3 sequences, around a tenth detected once. This clonotype was observed at least ten times. What it binds is unknown. In a library made to pick up alpha chains, this beta chain is a stray read with a size that means little.

V and J are TRBV7-3 and TRBJ1-1, with 10 bases identical to TRBD1. This TCR was recovered from a female donor with early-stage non-small cell lung cancer. The sequencing used lung tumor tissue, collected at surgery. The chain's CDR3 is CASSERDRGSYTEAFF. The CDR3 DNA reads TGTGCCAGCAGCGAACGGGACAGGGGCTCTTACACTGAAGCTTTCTTT.